Presented here are 29 T cell receptor beta chains from one specimen sequenced in a study of early T cells in non-severe SARS-CoV-2 infection. In TCRdb, the 5' RACE reads were re-called with MiXCR into one record per CDR3 protein. The repertoire holds about 83,000 distinct CDR3 sequences, with about 10% as singletons. The sample here was whole blood, taken at baseline. The receptors derive from an adult who was a healthcare worker with PCR-confirmed SARS-CoV-2 infection or an uninfected control (not recorded which).

This clonotype appeared a single time. The chain employs TRBV6-6 and TRBJ1-5, with TRBD1 identical over 8 bases. Trimming removed 6 bases from V and 3 bases from J; junction bases left unmatched: 10. The CDR3 covers 16 residues. Germline lookup yields CDR1 MNHNY and CDR2 SVGAGI (reference sequence). This CDR3 is CASSGGQGDNNQPQHF. The CDR3 DNA is TGTGCCAGCAGCGGCGGACAGGGAGATAACAATCAGCCCCAGCATTTT.

This sequence joins TRBV7-9 and TRBJ2-1; D gene uncertain. Germline V gene data show CDR1 as SEHNR and CDR2 as FQNEAQ (reference sequence). The CDR3 consists of 14 residues. V lost 1 base and J 6 bases, leaving 10 bases between the germline ends. The CDR3 DNA sequence: TGTGCCAGCAGCTTAGGGGATAGAGGCAATGAGCAGTTCTTC. Protein: CASSLGDRGNEQFF.

This chain joins TRBV6-1 and TRBJ2-1, with D maybe TRBD1 (5 bases). CDR1 MNHNS and CDR2 SASEGT come from the germline V gene. The CDR3 runs 13 residues. V gave up 6 bases and J gave up 7 bases, with 13 bases separating them. In nucleotides, the CDR3 is TGTGCCAGCAGGACTCGACAGATAAATGAGCAGTTCTTC. This translates into CASRTRQINEQFF.

This sequence joins TRBV11-3 and TRBJ2-1; 10 nucleotides line up with TRBD1. Germline V gives CDR1 SGHNT, CDR2 YENEEA. The ends lost 5 bases at V and 2 bases at J; junction bases unmatched: 6. This CDR3 has 16 residues. In DNA form, the CDR3 reads TGTGCCAGCAGCGCCAGGACAGGGGGGACCTACAATGAGCAGTTCTTC. Translating it yields CASSARTGGTYNEQFF.

This chain links TRBV7-9 with TRBJ2-7, with D possibly being TRBD1 or TRBD2 (5 bases each). The CDR3 covers 14 residues. Trimming took off 4 bases at V and 2 bases at J, with 12 bases between the two ends. Germline V CDR1 and CDR2: SEHNR, FQNEAQ (reference sequence). In DNA, the CDR3 is TGTGCCAGCAGCTCCTGGGACGGCGCCTACGAGCAGTACTTC. Protein product: CASSSWDGAYEQYF. Combining the CDR3 with reference TRBV7-9 and TRBJ2-7 gives the whole variable domain DTGVSQNPRHKITKRGQNVTFRCDPISEHNRLYWYRQTLGQGPEFLTYFQNEAQLEKSRLLSDRFSAERPKGSFSTLEIQRTEQGDSAMYLCASSSWDGAYEQYFGPGTRLTVT.

This clonotype was detected a few times. The chain joins TRBV20-1 to TRBJ2-3; TRBD2 matches at 13 bases. The CDR3 consists of 16 residues. Germline loops: CDR1 DFQATT, CDR2 SNEGSKA (reference sequence). The V and J ends lost 5 bases and 3 bases, in that order; junction bases with no gene match: 8. The CDR3 sequence is CSAALWTSGRTDTQYF. DNA of the CDR3: TGCAGTGCTGCACTTTGGACTAGCGGGAGAACAGATACGCAGTATTTT.

The table lists this clonotype with many counts. The chain is built from TRBV3-1 and TRBJ2-5; D unresolved. In germline, CDR1 is LGHDT, CDR2 YNNKEL (reference sequence). Trimming removed 0 bases from V and 10 bases from J, with 12 bases in between. The CDR3 loop spans 13 amino acids. CDR3 in amino acids: CASSQDDRSIQYF. The CDR3 DNA reads TGTGCCAGCAGCCAAGATGATAGAAGTATCCAGTACTTC.

This clonotype was counted between two and nine times. The chain is built from TRBV6-4 and TRBJ2-3; tentative D call: TRBD2 (6 bases). The CDR3 is 15 residues long. V was pared by 4 bases and J by 1 base, with 12 bases between. Germline V gene sequence: CDR1 MRHNA, CDR2 SNTAGT. CDR3 amino acids: CASSVRGGGTDTQYF. CDR3 bases: TGTGCCAGCAGTGTAAGGGGAGGAGGCACAGATACGCAGTATTTT.

V gene TRBV30 combines with J gene TRBJ2-1, with D possibly TRBD1 on 6 matching bases. The length of the CDR3 is 12 residues. Germline values: CDR1 GTSNPN, CDR2 SVGIG (reference sequence). V was cut by 5 bases and J by 9 bases, with 14 bases left in between. CDR3 loop: CAWAHDRFEQFF. The CDR3 DNA reads as TGTGCCTGGGCCCACGACAGGTTTGAGCAGTTCTTC.

This clonotype appeared a few times. This chain uses TRBV5-5 with TRBJ2-3, with D maybe TRBD1 (5 bases). Germline V lookup: CDR1 SGHKS, CDR2 YYEKEE (reference sequence). The CDR3 spans 15 residues. Trimming stripped 1 base from V and 2 bases from J, with 11 bases between. CDR3 DNA: TGTGCCAGCAGCTTGTGGCGACAGATCACAGATACGCAGTATTTT. Its protein is CASSLWRQITDTQYF.

The chain carries TRBV5-4 and TRBJ2-7; maybe TRBD1 (5 bases). Germline V lookup: CDR1 SGHNT, CDR2 YYREEE (reference sequence). V lost 2 bases to trimming and J lost 7 bases, with 22 bases between them. CDR3 length: 16 amino acids. The CDR3 sequence: CASSFPQGTGPREQYF. The CDR3, as DNA: TGTGCCAGCAGCTTCCCCCAGGGAACAGGCCCGCGGGAGCAGTACTTC.

This chain connects TRBV10-3 to TRBJ2-1; tentatively, D is TRBD1 or TRBD2 (5 bases each). The V end was cut by 2 bases, the J end by 7 bases, with 9 bases between. The CDR3 runs 13 residues. CDR1 and CDR2 (germline): ENHRY, SYGVKD. The CDR3 loop is CAISEGTPNEQFF. The CDR3 DNA is TGTGCCATCAGTGAGGGGACCCCAAATGAGCAGTTCTTC.

This clonotype was found many times. The chain couples TRBV20-1 to TRBJ2-7; no reliable D call. CDR3 size: 12 residues. Trimming pared 4 bases from V and 4 bases from J, leaving 11 bases between. Germline V gene data show CDR1 as DFQATT and CDR2 as SNEGSKA (reference sequence). The CDR3 here is CSAKLGAYEQYF. In DNA, the CDR3 is TGCAGTGCTAAACTCGGAGCTTACGAGCAGTACTTC.

This clonotype was counted between two and nine times. The chain joins TRBV20-1 to TRBJ1-1; D remains ambiguous. V was pared by 1 base and J by 7 bases, with 4 bases between. CDR3 size: 10 residues. CDR1 DFQATT and CDR2 SNEGSKA come from the germline V gene (reference sequence). CDR3 sequence reads: CSARVDEAFF. CDR3 DNA: TGCAGTGCTAGAGTCGATGAAGCTTTCTTT.

This clonotype was found a few times. V gene TRBV27 combines with J gene TRBJ1-2; D gene uncertain. CDR1 is MNHEY, CDR2 SMNVEV, per germline (reference sequence). This CDR3 has 13 amino acids. V dropped 4 bases and J dropped 4 bases, with 10 bases sitting between them. CDR3 protein: CASSSGVLYGYTF. In DNA, the CDR3 is TGTGCCAGCAGTTCGGGAGTTCTCTATGGCTACACCTTC.

Turning to this clonotype: Compared with germline, one end of the junction differs, possibly owing to a read error. This chain connects TRBV7-9 to TRBJ2-3, with a weak D call TRBD2 (6 bases). The CDR3 consists of 13 residues. CDR1 and CDR2 (germline): SEHNR, FQNEAQ (reference sequence). CDR3 residues: CASSLGVVRTNAF. CDR3 bases: TGTGCCAGCAGCTTAGGGGTGGTCAGGACTAATGCATTT.

This clonotype was seen a few times. The chain is built from TRBV5-1 and TRBJ2-2; no reliable D call. CDR3 size: 13 residues. Germline V lookup: CDR1 SGHRS, CDR2 YFSETQ. V was cut by 0 bases and J by 5 bases, with 5 bases left in between. DNA for the CDR3: TGCGCCAGCAGCTTGGTTTCTACCGGGGAGCTGTTTTTT. Amino acids: CASSLVSTGELFF.

This clonotype was detected only a few times. The rearrangement joins TRBV3-1 to TRBJ2-7; D uncertain. Germline assignment: CDR1 LGHDT and CDR2 YNNKEL (reference sequence). V lost 1 base and J lost 4, with 8 bases in between. There are 13 residues in the CDR3. This CDR3 is CASSQGADYEQYF. The CDR3 coding sequence is TGTGCCAGCAGCCAAGGGGCCGATTACGAGCAGTACTTC.

This clonotype was seen only a few times. V is TRBV2 and J is TRBJ1-1, with TRBD1 matching over 8 bases. Germline lookup yields CDR1 SNHLY and CDR2 FYNNEI. Losses at the gene ends were 6 bases for V and 8 bases for J; bases not matched to a gene: 8. CDR3 length: 13 amino acids. CDR3 bases: TGTGCCAGCAGGGGGACAGGAAAGGAGGAAGCTTTCTTT. Translated, it gives CASRGTGKEEAFF.

The chain has TRBV20-1 and TRBJ2-1, with TRBD2 as a possible D gene (5 bases). V was pared by 2 bases and J by 8 bases, with 13 bases between. The length of the CDR3 is 13 residues. Germline V gene lookup returns CDR1 DFQATT and CDR2 SNEGSKA (reference sequence). The CDR3 coding sequence is TGCAGTGCTAGACCGGGCTATAGCGATGAGCAGTTCTTC. Translation gives CSARPGYSDEQFF.

This clonotype was found a few times. The gene calls are TRBV25-1 and TRBJ1-6; maybe TRBD1 (5 bases). This CDR3 is built from 15 residues. V lost 4 bases and J 9 bases, leaving 16 bases between the germline ends. Per germline, CDR1 MGHDK and CDR2 SYGVNS. CDR3 loop: CASSGAEGIASPLHF. The CDR3 DNA reads TGTGCCAGCAGTGGGGCGGAGGGGATCGCTTCACCCCTCCACTTT.

This clonotype was detected only a few times. The V call is TRBV20-1, the J call TRBJ2-7; D tentatively fits TRBD1 or TRBD2 (5 bases each). V was cut by 6 bases and J by 6 bases, with 24 bases left in between. The germline V gene encodes CDR1 DFQATT and CDR2 SNEGSKA (reference sequence). The CDR3 length is 15 residues. CDR3 residues: CSAPPGDPSEGEQYF. The CDR3 DNA sequence: TGCAGTGCCCCGCCCGGGGACCCCAGTGAGGGCGAGCAGTACTTC.

This clonotype has ten or more counts. The rearrangement uses TRBV7-6 and TRBJ2-1, with TRBD2 matching 9 bases. The CDR3 has 19 amino acids. Germline trimming cut 4 bases from V and 5 bases from J; bases unmatched to any gene: 18. Germline CDR1 is SGHVS and CDR2 is FNYEAQ. The CDR3 protein is CASSSRLAVPKDPNNEQFF. DNA of the CDR3: TGTGCCAGCAGCTCCCGACTAGCGGTACCCAAAGATCCTAACAATGAGCAGTTCTTC. Filled out from reference TRBV7-6 and TRBJ2-1, the complete variable domain reads GAGVSQSPRYKVTKRGQDVALRCDPISGHVSLYWYRQALGQGPEFLTYFNYEAQQDKSGLPNDRFSAERPEGSISTLTIQRTEQRDSAMYRCASSSRLAVPKDPNNEQFFGPGTRLTVL.

The rearrangement uses TRBV6-1 and TRBJ2-5; D perhaps matches TRBD1 (5 bases). The CDR3 is 15 amino acids. CDR1 MNHNS and CDR2 SASEGT come from the germline V gene. Trimming cost V 4 bases and J 5 bases, with 17 bases left between them. The CDR3 protein is CASSATWTRPETQYF. CDR3 nucleotide sequence: TGTGCCAGCAGTGCGACTTGGACACGGCCGGAGACCCAGTACTTC.

Only a few counts were recorded for this clonotype. J is TRBJ2-2 and V is TRBV20-1; TRBD2 matches at 7 bases. The germline CDR1 and CDR2 sequences are DFQATT and SNEGSKA (reference sequence). The length of the CDR3 is 15 residues. V lost 1 base to trimming and J lost 3 bases; unmatched junction nucleotides: 5. The CDR3 sequence is CSARVLGGYTGELFF. In DNA, the CDR3 is TGCAGTGCTAGAGTCCTCGGGGGGTACACCGGGGAGCTGTTTTTT.

This clonotype was detected a few times. V gene TRBV20-1 combines with J gene TRBJ2-1; D possibly corresponds to TRBD1 (7 bases). This CDR3 has 15 amino acids. V was pared by 0 bases and J by 7 bases, with 16 bases between. In germline, CDR1 is DFQATT, CDR2 SNEGSKA (reference sequence). The CDR3 region has the DNA TGCAGTGCTAGAGATGAGGGCAGGGGGAGGAATGAGCAGTTCTTC. Protein sequence: CSARDEGRGRNEQFF.

Concerning this clonotype itself: Possible read error: a much larger clone is one base away. The chain carries TRBV10-2 and TRBJ2-1; 7 nucleotides line up with TRBD2. This CDR3 is 13 amino acids long. After removal of 9 bases from V and 6 bases from J, the junction contained 8 bases not matched to a gene. Germline V CDR1 and CDR2: WSHSY, SAAADI. CDR3: CARSATSSNEQFF. CDR3 DNA sequence: TGCGCCAGGAGCGCGACTAGCTCCAATGAGCAGTTCTTC.

This clonotype was observed a handful of times. The chain is built from TRBV28 and TRBJ1-5, with 8 nucleotides matching TRBD1. J lost 4 bases, V lost 5 bases, and 7 bases had no gene match. The CDR3 covers 15 residues. The germline V gene has CDR1 MDHEN and CDR2 SYDVKM. CDR3 sequence: CASSTGQGRNQPQHF. In nucleotides, the CDR3 is TGTGCCAGCAGTACCGGACAGGGAAGGAATCAGCCCCAGCATTTT. Variable domain in full (rest from reference TRBV28 and TRBJ1-5): DVKVTQSSRYLVKRTGEKVFLECVQDMDHENMFWYRQDPGLGLRLIYFSYDVKMKEKGDIPEGYSVSREKKERFSLILESASTNQTSMYLCASSTGQGRNQPQHFGDGTRLSIL.

The J gene is TRBJ2-3, the V gene TRBV7-2; the match to TRBD2 covers 8 bases. Germline V gene data show CDR1 as SGHTA and CDR2 as FQGNSA. This CDR3 contains 15 residues. Losses at the gene ends were 1 base for V and 6 bases for J; bases not matched to a gene: 6. In DNA form, the CDR3 reads TGTGCCAGCAGCTTAGGCTTTAGCGGGGCCGATACGCAGTATTTT. Residues: CASSLGFSGADTQYF.